The 3 T cell receptor beta chains below all came from one sample that was sequenced in a study of early T cells in non-severe SARS-CoV-2 infection. TCRdb recomputed calls from the 5' RACE reads with MiXCR, one row per CDR3 protein. The sample yields 68,000 or so distinct CDR3 sequences, 9.5% to 15% seen once. Sequencing was carried out using whole blood. The receptors shown here come from an adult who was a healthcare worker with PCR-confirmed SARS-CoV-2 infection or an uninfected control (not recorded which).

This clonotype was detected ten times or more. The chain links TRBV5-1 to TRBJ2-2, with TRBD1 matching over 9 bases. V trimming: 0 bases; J trimming: 2 bases; junction bases outside the gene matches: 2. CDR3 size: 16 residues. CDR1 is SGHRS, CDR2 YFSETQ, per germline. The CDR3 sequence: CASSLGTGGNTGELFF. In DNA, the CDR3 is TGCGCCAGCAGCTTGGGAACAGGGGGCAACACCGGGGAGCTGTTTTTT. Using reference TRBV5-1 and TRBJ2-2 for the parts outside the CDR3, the full variable domain is KAGVTQTPRYLIKTRGQQVTLSCSPISGHRSVSWYQQTPGQGLQFLFEYFSETQRNKGNFPGRFSGRQFSNSRSEMNVSTLELGDSALYLCASSLGTGGNTGELFFGEGSRLTVL.

This clonotype has ten or more counts. This chain uses TRBV18 with TRBJ1-1; D is perhaps TRBD1 (6 bases). The CDR3 is 15 residues long. Germline-derived CDR1 and CDR2 are KGHSH and LQKENI. Between the trimmed V and J ends, which lost 4 bases and 3 bases, there was a span of 15 bases. The CDR3 DNA reads as TGTGCCAGCTCACTAAAGACAGGTTGGGACACTGAAGCTTTCTTT. It translates to CASSLKTGWDTEAFF. Based on the CDR3 plus reference TRBV18 and TRBJ1-1, the full variable domain is NAGVMQNPRHLVRRRGQEARLRCSPMKGHSHVYWYRQLPEEGLKFMVYLQKENIIDESGMPKERFSAEFPKEGPSILRIQQVVRGDSAAYFCASSLKTGWDTEAFFGQGTRLTVV.

This clonotype was seen ten or more times. The chain has TRBV11-3 and TRBJ2-1; maybe TRBD2 (6 bases). V was pared by 1 base and J by 10 bases, with 11 bases between. The length of the CDR3 is 13 residues. Germline assignment: CDR1 SGHNT and CDR2 YENEEA. CDR3 protein: CASSLVGGAEQFF. The CDR3 DNA reads as TGTGCCAGCAGCTTAGTAGGCGGGGCCGAGCAGTTCTTC.